Listed here is a single T cell receptor beta chain. The data were obtained in a study of shared clonotypes between healthy human individuals. Overall study context: Three plates each covered CD4 naive and memory; CD8 naive two, CD8 memory one.

CDR1 is KGHSH, CDR2 LQKENI, per germline. The CDR3 totals 13 residues. V was pared by 3 bases and J by 3 bases, with 9 bases between. The authors loaded about 200 ng DNA, 27,000 or so T cell genomes, into sorted-subset replicate PCRs. Data came from immunoSEQ multiplex PCR; TCRdb stores just in-frame clones and leaves some out. The sample lists about 340,000 clones, about 73% occurring once. This clonotype was sampled from a man aged 30-40 years in good health. The sequencing sample was made of memory CD4+ T cells sorted from blood. Noted subset: CD45RA-negative fraction. This sequence joins TRBV18 and TRBJ2-7; unclear D gene. CDR3 coding DNA: TGTGCCAGCTCACCCACCCCCGACTACGAGCAGTACTTC. It specifies CASSPTPDYEQYF.